The rows below give T cell receptor beta chains drawn from one sample of a study of blood T cell repertoires in COVID-19. Only in-frame clones appear in the TCRdb table, and some are missing; sequencing was by immunoSEQ multiplex PCR. The sample consists of about 65,000 clones, approximately 78% of them appearing once. Sequenced: peripheral blood. Receptor source: an elderly man with acute or convalescent COVID-19. Each CDR3 is given with its conserved first and last residue. The D gene is left open where the match is weak. Size is stated for part of the rows, as once, few or many counts, or as a class when the clone is expanded.

. . TRBJ2-7 TRBV15 CATSRANQLGLLGGYEQYF TGTGCCACCAGCAGAGCTAACCAACTGGGACTCCTAGGAGGCTACGAGCAGTACTTC
. . TRBJ1-2 TRBV30 CAWSIKGGNYYGYTF TGTGCCTGGAGTATTAAGGGGGGGAATTACTATGGCTACACCTTC
TRBD1 . TRBJ1-4 TRBV5-1 CASGDGQGENEKLFF TGCGCCAGCGGGGACGGGCAGGGGGAAAATGAAAAACTGTTTTTT
TRBD2 . TRBJ2-5 TRBV2 CASNLAGRGQETQYF TGTGCCAGCAACTTAGCGGGTCGGGGCCAAGAGACCCAGTACTTC
TRBD1 . TRBJ1-5 TRBV6-5 CASSQGVTQPQHF TGTGCCAGCAGTCAGGGGGTTACCCAGCCCCAGCATTTT
. few TRBJ1-1 TRBV5-1 CASSPDGQPNTEAFF TGCGCCAGCAGCCCGGATGGACAGCCGAACACTGAAGCTTTCTTT
TRBD2 . TRBJ2-1 TRBV7-2 CASSLGRGAYNEQFF TGTGCCAGCAGCTTAGGGCGGGGGGCCTACAATGAGCAGTTCTTC
. few TRBJ1-1 TRBV5-1 CASTQIWGHKNTEAFF TGCGCCAGCACCCAGATCTGGGGGCACAAGAACACTGAAGCTTTCTTT
. few TRBJ1-4 TRBV2 CASRIQANNEKLFF TGTGCCAGCAGGATACAGGCTAACAATGAAAAACTGTTTTTT
TRBD1 . TRBJ1-2 TRBV11-2 CASSLTTGTGGYTF TGTGCCAGCAGCTTAACCACCGGGACAGGTGGCTACACCTTC
TRBD1 . TRBJ1-2 TRBV5-6 CASSSRDRGNYGYTF TGTGCCAGCAGCAGCCGGGACAGGGGAAACTATGGCTACACCTTC
TRBD1 . TRBJ1-1 TRBV5-1 CASRRQGALSEAFF TGCGCCAGCAGAAGACAGGGGGCTTTGTCAGAAGCTTTCTTT
TRBD1 . TRBJ1-6 TRBV18 CASSLTGTGNSPLHF TGTGCCAGCTCACTGACAGGGACGGGAAATTCACCCCTCCACTTT
. . TRBJ2-7 TRBV29-1 CSVESRLRLGEQYF TGCAGCGTTGAGAGCAGGCTGCGCCTTGGGGAGCAGTACTTC
TRBD2 . TRBJ2-5 TRBV7-9 CASSHTRGGAGVSYF TGTGCCAGCAGCCACACACGGGGGGGCGCTGGGGTCTCGTACTTC
. once TRBJ2-2 TRBV7-2 CASSLGGGNTGELFF TGTGCCAGCAGCTTAGGAGGGGGGAACACCGGGGAGCTGTTTTTT
. . TRBJ2-4 TRBV6-1 CASSEVAGRTEAKNIQYF TGTGCCAGCAGTGAAGTAGCAGGGCGCACGGAAGCCAAAAACATTCAGTACTTC
TRBD2 . TRBJ2-7 TRBV27 CASSPPPTSGGYEQYF TGTGCCAGCAGTCCCCCCCCGACTAGCGGGGGCTACGAGCAGTACTTC
. . TRBJ2-3 TRBV5-1 CASSERQETTDTQYF TGCGCCAGCAGCGAACGACAGGAGACCACAGATACGCAGTATTTT
. . TRBJ2-5 TRBV3-1/TRBV3-2 CASSQGGIEGEETQYF TGTGCCAGCAGCCAAGGCGGGATCGAAGGGGAAGAGACCCAGTACTTC
TRBD2 . TRBJ2-3 TRBV2 CASSPAGVGTDTQYF TGTGCCAGCAGCCCAGCGGGGGTCGGGACAGATACGCAGTATTTT
TRBD2 once TRBJ2-7 TRBV7-9 CASSSGGLDVSYEQYF TGTGCCAGCAGCTCCGGGGGACTAGATGTTTCCTACGAGCAGTACTTC
TRBD1 . TRBJ1-1 TRBV2 CASSQQGRTEAFF TGTGCCAGCAGTCAACAGGGGCGGACTGAAGCTTTCTTT
. . TRBJ2-1 TRBV15 CATSRVRNTYNEQFF TGTGCCACCAGCAGAGTGAGGAACACATACAATGAGCAGTTCTTC
. . TRBJ2-3 TRBV2 CASSWGQTVGTDTQYF TGTGCCAGCAGTTGGGGGCAGACAGTTGGCACAGATACGCAGTATTTT
TRBD2 . TRBJ2-7 TRBV6-5 CASSYSRGNVDEQYF TGTGCCAGCAGTTACTCGCGGGGGAACGTCGACGAGCAGTACTTC
TRBD1 . TRBJ1-1 TRBV5-1 CASSLSTGGSEAFF TGCGCCAGCAGCTTGTCTACAGGGGGATCCGAAGCTTTCTTT
TRBD1 . TRBJ2-6 TRBV18 CASSPPLQGATGANVLTF TGTGCCAGCTCACCACCCCTACAGGGGGCGACCGGGGCCAACGTCCTGACTTTC
TRBD2 . TRBJ2-5 TRBV15 CATAGGGWETQYF TGTGCCACCGCGGGGGGCGGGTGGGAGACCCAGTACTTC
TRBD1 . TRBJ1-1 TRBV7-9 CASSFTGAGEAFF TGTGCCAGCAGCTTTACAGGGGCGGGTGAAGCTTTCTTT
. . TRBJ2-3 TRBV10-1 CASSESVGLLTPDTQYF TGCGCCAGCAGTGAGTCTGTTGGACTCTTAACCCCAGATACGCAGTATTTT
. . TRBJ1-2 TRBV18 CASSPLRDSNGYTF TGTGCCAGCTCACCACTGAGGGACTCGAATGGCTACACCTTC
TRBD1 once TRBJ1-6 TRBV6-5 CASSPGTGVNSPLHF TGTGCCAGCAGCCCCGGGACAGGCGTTAATTCACCCCTCCACTTT
. . TRBJ1-5 TRBV6-6 CASSWTEDSNQPQHF TGTGCCAGCAGTTGGACAGAGGATAGCAATCAGCCCCAGCATTTT
. . TRBJ2-7 TRBV2 CASSEDGPGRGPFEQYF TGTGCCAGCAGTGAAGATGGGCCCGGCAGGGGCCCCTTCGAGCAGTACTTC
. . TRBJ1-3 TRBV2 CASSESLSGNTIYF TGTGCCAGCAGTGAGTCCCTCTCTGGAAACACCATATATTTT
TRBD1 few TRBJ2-5 TRBV5-4 CASRPGTGGEETQYF TGTGCCAGCAGACCTGGGACAGGGGGTGAAGAGACCCAGTACTTC
. . TRBJ2-5 TRBV18 CASQAGLKETQYF TGTGCCAGCCAAGCAGGGTTAAAAGAGACCCAGTACTTC
. . TRBJ2-3 TRBV2 CASSERLGIVAQYF TGTGCCAGCAGTGAGAGGCTCGGGATAGTCGCGCAGTATTTT
TRBD2 . TRBJ2-2 TRBV9 CASSVDTSAHTGELFF TGTGCCAGCAGCGTAGATACTAGCGCCCACACCGGGGAGCTGTTTTTT
. . TRBJ2-3 TRBV12-3/TRBV12-4 CASSSTDTQYF TGTGCCAGCAGTTCGACAGATACGCAGTATTTT
TRBD1 . TRBJ1-2 TRBV4-1 CASSQDSSGTGRDYGYTF TGCGCCAGCAGCCAAGATTCGTCCGGGACAGGGCGGGACTATGGCTACACCTTC
. few TRBJ1-4 TRBV14 CASSQEPGYNEKLFF TGTGCCAGCAGCCAAGAGCCAGGGTATAATGAAAAACTGTTTTTT
TRBD1 . TRBJ2-5 TRBV5-1 CASSLAPGQVSTQYF TGCGCCAGCAGCTTGGCCCCGGGACAGGTCTCGACCCAGTACTTC
. . TRBJ1-1 TRBV16 CASSQTTGSDTEAFF TGTGCCAGCAGCCAAACAACAGGGTCGGACACTGAAGCTTTCTTT
. . TRBJ2-1 TRBV11-1 CASSPNSEKIYNEQFF TGTGCCAGCAGCCCGAATAGCGAAAAGATATACAATGAGCAGTTCTTC
. few TRBJ2-2 TRBV19 CASSVQGRTGELFF TGTGCCAGTAGTGTCCAGGGGAGAACCGGGGAGCTGTTTTTT
. . TRBJ1-5 TRBV23-1 CASSQSQGSNQPQHF TGCGCCAGCAGTCAATCACAGGGTAGCAATCAGCCCCAGCATTTT
. . TRBJ2-5 TRBV2 CASRSSGQETQYF TGTGCCAGCAGAAGTAGCGGCCAAGAGACCCAGTACTTC